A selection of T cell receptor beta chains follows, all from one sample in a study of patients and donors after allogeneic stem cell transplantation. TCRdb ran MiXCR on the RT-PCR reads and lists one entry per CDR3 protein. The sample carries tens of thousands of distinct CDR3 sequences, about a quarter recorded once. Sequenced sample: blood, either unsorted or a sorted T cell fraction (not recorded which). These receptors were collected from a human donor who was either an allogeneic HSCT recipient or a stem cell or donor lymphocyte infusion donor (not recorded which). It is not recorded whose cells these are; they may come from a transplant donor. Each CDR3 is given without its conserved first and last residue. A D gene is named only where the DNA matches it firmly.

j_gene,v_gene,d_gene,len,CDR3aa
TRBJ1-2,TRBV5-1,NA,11,ASSLAGDYGYT
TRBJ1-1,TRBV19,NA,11,ASSPTENTEAF
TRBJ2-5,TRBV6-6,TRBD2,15,ASSYLSIAGVAETQY
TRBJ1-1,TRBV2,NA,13,ASSRGGGQNTEAF
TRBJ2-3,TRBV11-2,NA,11,ASSREYTDTQY
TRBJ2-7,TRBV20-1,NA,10,SARDVLYEQY
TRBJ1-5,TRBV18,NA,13,ASSPPERGNQPQH
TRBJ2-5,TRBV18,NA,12,ASSPEYSQETQY
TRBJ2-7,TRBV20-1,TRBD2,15,SAREVASGRSIYEQY
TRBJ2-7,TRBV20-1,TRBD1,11,SATGTGHYEQY
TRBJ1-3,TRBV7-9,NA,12,ASSSTGSGNTIY
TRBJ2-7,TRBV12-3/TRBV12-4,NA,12,ASTRGGSSYEQY
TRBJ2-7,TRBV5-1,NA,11,ASSFGGIDEQY
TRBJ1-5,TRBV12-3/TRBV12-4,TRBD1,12,ASSIGTADQPQH